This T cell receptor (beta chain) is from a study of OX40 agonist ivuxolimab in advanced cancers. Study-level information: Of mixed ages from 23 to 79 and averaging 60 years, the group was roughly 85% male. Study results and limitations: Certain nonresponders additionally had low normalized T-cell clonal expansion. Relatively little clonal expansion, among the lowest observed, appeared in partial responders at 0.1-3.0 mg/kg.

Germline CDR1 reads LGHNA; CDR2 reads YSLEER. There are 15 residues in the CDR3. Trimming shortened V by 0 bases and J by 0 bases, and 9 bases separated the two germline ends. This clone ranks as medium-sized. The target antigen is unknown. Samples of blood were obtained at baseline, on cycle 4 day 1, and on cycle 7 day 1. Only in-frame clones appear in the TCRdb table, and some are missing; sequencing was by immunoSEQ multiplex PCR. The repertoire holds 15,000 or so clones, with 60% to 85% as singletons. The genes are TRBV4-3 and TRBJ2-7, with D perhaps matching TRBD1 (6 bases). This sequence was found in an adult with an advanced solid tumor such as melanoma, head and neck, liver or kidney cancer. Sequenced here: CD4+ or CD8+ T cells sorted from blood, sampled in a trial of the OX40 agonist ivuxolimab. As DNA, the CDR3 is TGCGCCAGCAGCCAAGACGACAGGAGCTCCTACGAGCAGTACTTC. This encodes CASSQDDRSSYEQYF.